The subject of this entry is one T cell receptor beta chain. Its antigen is as yet unknown. This entry belongs to a study of cytomegalovirus exposure and HLA in healthy donors. The study, taken as a whole, reports: Another analysis was done later, and it associated approximately 18,000 TCR beta sequences with HLA alleles at 0.05 false discovery rate. Earlier analysis yielded a pattern in which most TCR beta V segments were productive about 90% or about 30% of the time. A later analysis found most CMV-associated TCR beta chains apparently HLA-restricted.

In the PCR, 60 Vbeta and 13 Jbeta primers were used. TCRdb's copy holds only in-frame clones and misses some; the assay was immunoSEQ multiplex PCR. The sample includes 95,000 to 150,000 clones, about 80% of them seen just once. Germline CDR1 and CDR2: LNHDA and SQIVND (reference sequence). With V trimmed by 1 base and J by 5 bases, 5 bases remained unmatched. There are 15 residues in the CDR3. The material sequenced was PBMCs. The sequence was obtained from a man aged 18 to 35 in good health and CMV-seronegative. The chain is built from TRBV19 and TRBJ2-5, with 9 bases that match TRBD1. The CDR3 region is CASSIGGQGGETQYF. In DNA, the CDR3 is TGTGCCAGTAGTATAGGGGGACAGGGAGGGGAGACCCAGTACTTC.